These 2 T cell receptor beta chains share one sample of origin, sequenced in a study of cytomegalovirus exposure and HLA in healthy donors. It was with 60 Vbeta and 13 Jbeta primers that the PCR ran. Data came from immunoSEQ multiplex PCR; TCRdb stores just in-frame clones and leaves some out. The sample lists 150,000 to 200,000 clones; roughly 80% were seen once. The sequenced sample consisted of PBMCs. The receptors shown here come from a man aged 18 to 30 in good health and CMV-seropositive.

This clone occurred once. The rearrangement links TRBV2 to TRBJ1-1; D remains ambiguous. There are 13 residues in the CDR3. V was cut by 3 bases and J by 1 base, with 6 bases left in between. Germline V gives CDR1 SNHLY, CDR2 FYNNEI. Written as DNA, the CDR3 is TGTGCCAGCAGTGAGAACACGAACACTGAAGCTTTCTTT. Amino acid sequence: CASSENTNTEAFF.

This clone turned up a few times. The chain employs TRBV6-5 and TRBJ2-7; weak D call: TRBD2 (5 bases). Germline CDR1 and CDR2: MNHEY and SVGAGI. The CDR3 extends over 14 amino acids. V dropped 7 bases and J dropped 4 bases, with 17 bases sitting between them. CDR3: CASTPGTPPYEQYF. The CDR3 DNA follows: TGTGCCAGCACCCCGGGAACCCCTCCGTACGAGCAGTACTTC.